This is a list of T cell receptor beta chains from one sample in a study of T cell responses to AZD1222 COVID-19 vaccine. The repertoire was sequenced with immunoSEQ multiplex PCR; TCRdb's copy has only in-frame clones and lacks some. The data contain about 69,000 clones, around four fifths of them seen just once; the ten biggest clones take up 25%. Sequencing used peripheral blood, obtained 28 days after the second AZD1222 dose. The receptors come from an adult who received the AZD1222 COVID-19 vaccine. Each CDR3 is given with its conserved first and last residue. A D gene is named only where the DNA matches it firmly. Some rows have no size entry. The others give once, few or many, or a class for an expanded clone.

cdr3_nt cdr3_aa v_call d_call j_call clone_size cdr3_length
TGTGCCACCAGCAGAGAAGACAGGGGGCGAAGCTACACCTTC CATSREDRGRSYTF TRBV15 TRBD1 TRBJ1-2 . 14
TGTGCCAGCAGCCCCGGACCGAACACTGAAGCTTTCTTT CASSPGPNTEAFF TRBV12-3/TRBV12-4 . TRBJ1-1 few 13
TGTGCCAGCAGCTTGATACGCTCGGGCAGAACTAAAAGAAACACTGAAGCTTTCTTT CASSLIRSGRTKRNTEAFF TRBV11-2 . TRBJ1-1 . 19
TGTGCCAGCAGCTTCACCCTGGACCTCGGCCAGCACGAGCAGTACTTC CASSFTLDLGQHEQYF TRBV7-9 . TRBJ2-7 few 16
TGTGCCAGCAGCTTAGGATTGTCTAGCGGGGGGGCAGAGACCCAGTACTTC CASSLGLSSGGAETQYF TRBV7-2 TRBD2 TRBJ2-5 . 17
TGCGCCAGCAGCTTTACTAGCGGGAGCAATCGGAATGAGCAGTTCTTC CASSFTSGSNRNEQFF TRBV5-1 TRBD2 TRBJ2-1 . 16
TGTGCCAGCAGGGCCCCGGGACTTGGGGGGAATGAGCAGTTCTTC CASRAPGLGGNEQFF TRBV2 . TRBJ2-1 . 15
TGTGCCACCAGTGCGAGTAGTTACAATGAGCAGTTCTTC CATSASSYNEQFF TRBV24-1 . TRBJ2-1 . 13
TGTGCCAGCAGCTTGATCTCCCAGGGTTCGGGGGAGCTGTTTTTT CASSLISQGSGELFF TRBV5-6 . TRBJ2-2 . 15
TGTGCCAGCAGTTACGGGACAGGGAGCGGCTACACCTTC CASSYGTGSGYTF TRBV6-5 TRBD1 TRBJ1-2 . 13
TGTGCCAGCAGCTCCACGGGTATGAACACTGAAGCTTTCTTT CASSSTGMNTEAFF TRBV7-8 . TRBJ1-1 few 14
TGTGCCAGCAGTTACTCGGGGGGCGAGCAGTACTTC CASSYSGGEQYF TRBV6-6 . TRBJ2-7 . 12
TGTGCCAGCGCGACAGGGGGGGCCTGGAATTCACCCCTCCACTTT CASATGGAWNSPLHF TRBV27 TRBD1 TRBJ1-6 . 15
TGTGCCACCAGTGATACAACAGGGGGCAGGGAGCGGGAAAAACTGTTTTTT CATSDTTGGREREKLFF TRBV24-1 TRBD1 TRBJ1-4 . 17
TGTGCCAGTAGTATTAGCGAGGGTCTCGACGAGCAGTACTTC CASSISEGLDEQYF TRBV19 . TRBJ2-7 . 14
TGTGCCAGCAGTTCCGGGGCTCGGGGCGAGCAGTACTTC CASSSGARGEQYF TRBV6-2/TRBV6-3 . TRBJ2-7 once 13
TGTGCCTGGAGTGTATTCGGAGAGCAGTTCTTC CAWSVFGEQFF TRBV30 . TRBJ2-1 . 11
TGTGCCAGCAGCTTCGAGGGGGTGAGGGGCTACACCTTC CASSFEGVRGYTF TRBV13 . TRBJ1-2 . 13
TGTGCCAGCAGTGATTGGGGACAGGGGGCCTATGGCTACACCTTC CASSDWGQGAYGYTF TRBV6-1 TRBD1 TRBJ1-2 once 15
TGTGCCAGCAGCGCCGCTACCGGGACAGTAAGCACAGATACGCAGTATTTT CASSAATGTVSTDTQYF TRBV11-2 TRBD1 TRBJ2-3 . 17
TGTGCCAGCAGCCAGCGGACAGGGACAAATGAGCAGTTCTTC CASSQRTGTNEQFF TRBV4-2 TRBD1 TRBJ2-1 . 14
TGTGCCAGCAGCCCAGGGCCAGGGGGCTCACCCCTCCACTTT CASSPGPGGSPLHF TRBV7-3 TRBD1 TRBJ1-6 . 14
TGCGCCAGCAGTGCCAGGACAGGAGGTGAAAAACTGTTTTTT CASSARTGGEKLFF TRBV10-2 TRBD1 TRBJ1-4 . 14
TGTGCCAGCAGTCCTTACCTGACTAGCGGGGGGGCTGATACGCAGTATTTT CASSPYLTSGGADTQYF TRBV6-6 TRBD2 TRBJ2-3 . 17
TGTGCCAGCTCACCACTACTAGCGGGGGGCATGGAGACCCAGTACTTC CASSPLLAGGMETQYF TRBV18 TRBD2 TRBJ2-5 once 16
TGTGCCAGCGCGAGGGGCGGGGAGCTGTTTTTT CASARGGELFF TRBV6-5 . TRBJ2-2 . 11
TGTGCCAGCAGCTCGCCGGGACATCACTCTGGGGCCAACGTCCTGACTTTC CASSSPGHHSGANVLTF TRBV5-5 . TRBJ2-6 . 17
TGTGCCAGCAGCTCGGGGCAGGGGAAGGCCGGGGAGCTGTTTTTT CASSSGQGKAGELFF TRBV7-9 . TRBJ2-2 . 15
TGTGCCACCAGTGATGCGACAGGGGGCAGCTCCTACAATGAGCAGTTCTTC CATSDATGGSSYNEQFF TRBV24-1 TRBD1 TRBJ2-1 . 17
TGTGCCAGCAGCTCGTTCGGAGCTAACTATGGCTACACCTTC CASSSFGANYGYTF TRBV5-4 . TRBJ1-2 . 14
TGTGCCAGCTCACGAGGGGCACAGACCTACGAGCAGTACTTC CASSRGAQTYEQYF TRBV18 . TRBJ2-7 . 14
TGTGCCAGTAGTATCCGGAGAGCTCGCTACTATGGCTACACCTTC CASSIRRARYYGYTF TRBV19 . TRBJ1-2 . 15
TGTGCCAGCAGTGACCAAGGACTAGCGGGAGTGTACGAGCAGTACTTC CASSDQGLAGVYEQYF TRBV6-4 TRBD2 TRBJ2-7 . 16
TGTGCCAGCGGCCCGGGACAGGGCACCGGGGAGCTGTTTTTT CASGPGQGTGELFF TRBV11-3 TRBD1 TRBJ2-2 . 14
TGCAGCGTTGAGGGGGGTTATGCCACTGAAGCTTTCTTT CSVEGGYATEAFF TRBV29-1 . TRBJ1-1 . 13
TGTGCCAGCAGCCCCCGCCCTAGCGGGAGAGGGGATACGCAGTATTTT CASSPRPSGRGDTQYF TRBV7-6 TRBD2 TRBJ2-3 . 16
TGCGCCAGCAACCCCGGGACAGGCGGTTCACCCCTCCACTTT CASNPGTGGSPLHF TRBV5-1 TRBD1 TRBJ1-6 . 14
TGTGCCAGCAGCCTGACCGGGACAGTTAAATACGAGCAGTACTTC CASSLTGTVKYEQYF TRBV3-1/TRBV3-2 TRBD1 TRBJ2-7 . 15
TGTGCCAGCAGTCACCCCGGGACAGGGGGCGCGGGGTACACCTTC CASSHPGTGGAGYTF TRBV2 TRBD1 TRBJ1-2 . 15
TGTGCCACCATAACCAGATCCTACGAGCAGTACTTC CATITRSYEQYF TRBV6-5 . TRBJ2-7 . 12
TGTGCCATCAGTGAGCCGGACAGTAACGGCTACACCTTC CAISEPDSNGYTF TRBV10-3 . TRBJ1-2 few 13
TGTGCCAGCAGCCCAGATATCATGGGCTACACCTTC CASSPDIMGYTF TRBV6-5 . TRBJ1-2 . 12
TGTGCCAGCTCAGCGACTAGCGGGGAGACCCAGTACTTC CASSATSGETQYF TRBV18 TRBD2 TRBJ2-5 few 13
TGTGCCACCTCCCTCTCTGGGGATACGCAGTATTTT CATSLSGDTQYF TRBV25-1 . TRBJ2-3 . 12
TGCGCCAGCAGCTTGGATAACAATGAGCAGTTCTTC CASSLDNNEQFF TRBV5-1 . TRBJ2-1 . 12
TGTGCCAGCAGATACGTCGATACGCAGTATTTT CASRYVDTQYF TRBV11-3 . TRBJ2-3 . 11
TGTGCCAGCAGCTCCCGGGGTGGGGCCCCGAGCTCCTACAATGAGCAGTTCTTC CASSSRGGAPSSYNEQFF TRBV7-9 . TRBJ2-1 few 18
TGTGCCAGCAGTTTTTACAACAAAGAGCAGTTCTTC CASSFYNKEQFF TRBV6-5 . TRBJ2-1 . 12
TGTGCCAGCTCACCAGCCGGGCTCTCTGGAAACACCATATATTTT CASSPAGLSGNTIYF TRBV18 . TRBJ1-3 . 15